The present entry profiles one TCR beta chain with its context. Antigen specificity is unknown. The record originates from a study of CD8 T cells in ankylosing spondylitis. Trimming removed 5 bases from V and 1 base from J, with 14 bases in between. CDR1 and CDR2 (germline): SGHAT, FQNNGV. The CDR3 is made up of 16 amino acids. Preparation of TCR beta libraries was done by quantitative 5'-RACE with molecular barcodes. TCRdb ran MiXCR on the 5' RACE reads and lists one entry per CDR3 protein. There are under 450,000 distinct CDR3 sequences in the sample; 17% occur only once, and around 0.92% lies in the top ten. Overall study results and limits: Previously reported in reactive arthritis synovial fluid and blood were some of the motif variants. A motif of 7 to 9 highly homologous TCR beta variants was seen as apparently characteristic of ankylosing spondylitis blood. Reportedly, significant enrichment of disease-linked clones occurred in matched ankylosing spondylitis synovial fluid.

This receptor was identified in a male donor with ankylosing spondylitis. What was sequenced was blood, either unsorted or a sorted T cell fraction (not recorded which). This chain connects TRBV11-2 to TRBJ2-2; D may be TRBD2 (6 bases). CDR3 residues: CASSPTGGQNTGELFF. The CDR3 DNA reads TGTGCCAGCAGCCCGACCGGGGGTCAGAACACCGGGGAGCTGTTTTTT.